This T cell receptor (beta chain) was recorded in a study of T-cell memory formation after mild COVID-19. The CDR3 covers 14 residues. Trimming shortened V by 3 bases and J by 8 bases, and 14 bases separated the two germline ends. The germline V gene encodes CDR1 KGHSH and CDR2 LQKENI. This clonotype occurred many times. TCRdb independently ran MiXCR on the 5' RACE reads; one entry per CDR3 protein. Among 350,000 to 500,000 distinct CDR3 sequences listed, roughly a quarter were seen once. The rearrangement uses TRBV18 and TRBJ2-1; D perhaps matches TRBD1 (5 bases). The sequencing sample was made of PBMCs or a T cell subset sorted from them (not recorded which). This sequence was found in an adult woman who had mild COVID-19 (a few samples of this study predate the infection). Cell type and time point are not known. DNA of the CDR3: TGTGCCAGCTCACCCCGGACAAGGACCGATGAGCAGTTCTTC. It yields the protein CASSPRTRTDEQFF.